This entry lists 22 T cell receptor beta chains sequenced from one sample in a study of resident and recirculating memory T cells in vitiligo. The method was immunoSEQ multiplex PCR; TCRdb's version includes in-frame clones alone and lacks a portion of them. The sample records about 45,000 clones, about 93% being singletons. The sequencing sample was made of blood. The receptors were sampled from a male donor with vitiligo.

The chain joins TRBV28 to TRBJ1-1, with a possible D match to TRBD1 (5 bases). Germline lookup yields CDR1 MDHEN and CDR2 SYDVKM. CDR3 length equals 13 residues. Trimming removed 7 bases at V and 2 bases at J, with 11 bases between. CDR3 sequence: CASTLGTNTEAFF. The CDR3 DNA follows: TGTGCCAGCACCCTCGGGACTAACACTGAAGCTTTCTTT.

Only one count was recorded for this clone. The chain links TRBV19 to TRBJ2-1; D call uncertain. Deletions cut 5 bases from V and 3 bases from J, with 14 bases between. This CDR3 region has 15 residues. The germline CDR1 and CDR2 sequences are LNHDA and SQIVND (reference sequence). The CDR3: CASSPRHDGYNEQFF. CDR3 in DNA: TGTGCCAGTAGTCCACGACATGACGGCTACAATGAGCAGTTCTTC.

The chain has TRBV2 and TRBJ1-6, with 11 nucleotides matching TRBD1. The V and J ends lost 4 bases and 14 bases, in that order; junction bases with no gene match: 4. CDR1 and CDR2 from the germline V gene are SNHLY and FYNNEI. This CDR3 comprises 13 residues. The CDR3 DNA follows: TGTGCCAGCAGTGGTGGGACAGGGGGAACCCTCCACTTT. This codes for CASSGGTGGTLHF.

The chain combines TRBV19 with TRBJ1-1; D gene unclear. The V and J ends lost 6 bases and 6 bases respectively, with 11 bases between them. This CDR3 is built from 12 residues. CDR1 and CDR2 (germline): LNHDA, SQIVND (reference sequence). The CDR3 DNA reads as TGTGCCAGTAGCCGGACTGCTTCTGAAGCTTTCTTT. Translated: CASSRTASEAFF. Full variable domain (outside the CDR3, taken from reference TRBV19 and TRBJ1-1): DGGITQSPKYLFRKEGQNVTLSCEQNLNHDAMYWYRQDPGQGLRLIYYSQIVNDFQKGDIAEGYSVSREKKESFPLTVTSAQKNPTAFYLCASSRTASEAFFGQGTRLTVV.

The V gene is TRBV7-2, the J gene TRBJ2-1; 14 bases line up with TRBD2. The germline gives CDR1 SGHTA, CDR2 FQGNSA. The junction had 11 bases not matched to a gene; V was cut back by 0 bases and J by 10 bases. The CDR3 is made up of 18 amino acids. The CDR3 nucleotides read TGTGCCAGCAGCTTAGCCCCTCGACTAGCGGGGGGGTATTACGAGCAGTTCTTC. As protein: CASSLAPRLAGGYYEQFF.

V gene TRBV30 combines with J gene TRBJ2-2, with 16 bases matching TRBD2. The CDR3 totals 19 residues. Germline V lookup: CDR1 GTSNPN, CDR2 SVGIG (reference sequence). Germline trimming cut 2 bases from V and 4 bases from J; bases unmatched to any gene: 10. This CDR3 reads CAWSPVPGLAGGITGELFF. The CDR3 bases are TGTGCCTGGAGTCCGGTGCCGGGACTAGCGGGGGGGATCACCGGGGAGCTGTTTTTT.

The CDR3 loop is CASSKEATQGVSLTGELFF. For the CDR3, the DNA is TGTGCCAGCAGCAAAGAGGCAACTCAGGGGGTTAGTCTGACCGGGGAGCTGTTTTTT. The V gene is TRBV21-1, the J gene TRBJ2-2; TRBD1 was called by the table and not checked on the DNA. TRBV21-1 is an annotated pseudogene. CDR3 size: 19 residues.

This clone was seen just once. This chain's CDR3 is CASSRETGWETQYF. CDR3 nucleotide sequence: TGTGCCAGCAGCCGGGAGACAGGGTGGGAGACCCAGTACTTC. V and J are TRBV9 and TRBJ2-5; tentative D call: TRBD1 (7 bases). This CDR3 region has 14 residues. V gave up 4 bases and J gave up 5 bases, with 15 bases separating them. The germline V gene encodes CDR1 SGDLS and CDR2 YYNGEE.

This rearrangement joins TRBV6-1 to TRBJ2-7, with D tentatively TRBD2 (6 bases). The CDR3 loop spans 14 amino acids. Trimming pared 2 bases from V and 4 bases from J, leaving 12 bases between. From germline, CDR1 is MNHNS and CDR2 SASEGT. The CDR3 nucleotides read TGTGCCAGCAGTGAAACTCGCGGGGATTACGAGCAGTACTTC. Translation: CASSETRGDYEQYF.

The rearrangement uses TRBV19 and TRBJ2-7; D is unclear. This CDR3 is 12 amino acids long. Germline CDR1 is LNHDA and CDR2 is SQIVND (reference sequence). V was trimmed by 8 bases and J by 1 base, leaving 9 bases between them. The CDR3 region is CASGWSSYEQYF. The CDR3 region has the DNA TGTGCCAGTGGTTGGAGTTCCTACGAGCAGTACTTC.

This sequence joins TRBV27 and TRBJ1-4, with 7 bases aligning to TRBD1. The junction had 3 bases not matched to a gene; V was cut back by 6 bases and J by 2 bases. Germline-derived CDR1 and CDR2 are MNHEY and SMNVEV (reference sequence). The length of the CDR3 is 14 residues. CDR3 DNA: TGTGCCAGCAGCTACAGGGGTACTAATGAAAAACTGTTTTTT. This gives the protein CASSYRGTNEKLFF.

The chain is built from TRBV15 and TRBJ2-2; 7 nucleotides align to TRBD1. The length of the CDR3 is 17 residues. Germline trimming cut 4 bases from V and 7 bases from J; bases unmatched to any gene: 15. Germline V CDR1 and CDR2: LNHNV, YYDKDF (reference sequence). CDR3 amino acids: CATSTYVLTGFVGELFF. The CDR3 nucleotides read TGTGCCACCAGCACCTATGTCCTGACAGGGTTCGTCGGGGAGCTGTTTTTT.

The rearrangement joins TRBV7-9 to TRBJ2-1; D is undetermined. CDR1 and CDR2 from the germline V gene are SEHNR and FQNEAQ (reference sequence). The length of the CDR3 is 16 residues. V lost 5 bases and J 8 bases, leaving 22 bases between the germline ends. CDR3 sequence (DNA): TGTGCCAGCAGCCCTCGAACTCCAGTCTGGGCCGATGAGCAGTTCTTC. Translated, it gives CASSPRTPVWADEQFF.

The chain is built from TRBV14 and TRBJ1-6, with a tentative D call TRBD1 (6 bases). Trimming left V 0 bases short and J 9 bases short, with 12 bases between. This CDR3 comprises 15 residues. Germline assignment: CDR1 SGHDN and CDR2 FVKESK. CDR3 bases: TGTGCCAGCAGCCAAGACCCGGCGGGGGCTTCACCCCTCCACTTT. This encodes CASSQDPAGASPLHF.

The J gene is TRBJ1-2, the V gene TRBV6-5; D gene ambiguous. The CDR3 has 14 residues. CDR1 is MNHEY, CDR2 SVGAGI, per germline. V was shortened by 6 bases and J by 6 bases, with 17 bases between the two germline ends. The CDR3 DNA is TGTGCCAGCAGCCCCCGGGGTGTACGGCATGGCTACACCTTC. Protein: CASSPRGVRHGYTF.

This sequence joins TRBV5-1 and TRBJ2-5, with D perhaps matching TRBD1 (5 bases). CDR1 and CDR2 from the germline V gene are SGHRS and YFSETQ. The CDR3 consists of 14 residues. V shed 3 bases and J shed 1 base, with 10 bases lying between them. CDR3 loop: CASSSAQGQETQYF. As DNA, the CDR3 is TGCGCCAGCAGCTCGGCCCAGGGCCAAGAGACCCAGTACTTC.

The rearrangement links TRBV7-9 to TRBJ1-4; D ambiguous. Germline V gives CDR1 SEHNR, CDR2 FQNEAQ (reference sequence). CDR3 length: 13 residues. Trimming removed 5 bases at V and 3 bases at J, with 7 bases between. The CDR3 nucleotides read TGTGCCAGCAGCGATCCGGCTAATGAAAAACTGTTTTTT. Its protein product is CASSDPANEKLFF.

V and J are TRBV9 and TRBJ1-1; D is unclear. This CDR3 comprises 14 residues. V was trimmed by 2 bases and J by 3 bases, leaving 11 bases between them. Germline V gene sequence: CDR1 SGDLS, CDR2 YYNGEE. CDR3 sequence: CASSVQDWDTEAFF. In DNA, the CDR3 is TGTGCCAGCAGCGTTCAGGACTGGGACACTGAAGCTTTCTTT. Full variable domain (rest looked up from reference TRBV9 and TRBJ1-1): DSGVTQTPKHLITATGQRVTLRCSPRSGDLSVYWYQQSLDQGLQFLIQYYNGEERAKGNILERFSAQQFPDLHSELNLSSLELGDSALYFCASSVQDWDTEAFFGQGTRLTVV.

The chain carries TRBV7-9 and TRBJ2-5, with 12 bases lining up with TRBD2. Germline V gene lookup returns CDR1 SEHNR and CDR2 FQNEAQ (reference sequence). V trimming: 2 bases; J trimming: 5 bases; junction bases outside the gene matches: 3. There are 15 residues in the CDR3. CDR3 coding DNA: TGTGCCAGCAGCTTACTAGCGGGGGGGATGGAGACCCAGTACTTC. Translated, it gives CASSLLAGGMETQYF.

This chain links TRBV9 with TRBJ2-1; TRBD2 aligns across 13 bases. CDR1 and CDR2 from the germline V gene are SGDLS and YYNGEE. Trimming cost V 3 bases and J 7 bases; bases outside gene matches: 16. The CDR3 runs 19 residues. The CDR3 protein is CASSGARTSGGLMQNEQFF. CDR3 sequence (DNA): TGTGCCAGCAGCGGAGCGCGGACTAGCGGGGGCCTTATGCAGAATGAGCAGTTCTTC.

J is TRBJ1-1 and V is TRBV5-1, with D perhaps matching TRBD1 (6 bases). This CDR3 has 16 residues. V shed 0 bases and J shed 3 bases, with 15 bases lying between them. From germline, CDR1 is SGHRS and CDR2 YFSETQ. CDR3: CASSLVGGAMDTEAFF. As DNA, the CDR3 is TGCGCCAGCAGCTTGGTTGGGGGGGCGATGGACACTGAAGCTTTCTTT.

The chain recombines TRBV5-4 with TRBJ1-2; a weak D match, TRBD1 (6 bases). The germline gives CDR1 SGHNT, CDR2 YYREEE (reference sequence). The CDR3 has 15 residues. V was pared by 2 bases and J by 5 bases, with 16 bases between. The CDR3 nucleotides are TGTGCCAGCAGCTTCGCCGAGGGGGTTGGATATGGCTACACCTTC. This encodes CASSFAEGVGYGYTF.